This TCR beta chain was identified in a study of beta chain features in type 1 diabetes. Study in general: There were 107,917,701 sorted cells examined across all samples.

Study results and caveats: At VDJ recombination sites, type 1 diabetes patients had fewer insertions and more deleted nucleotides. Moderately but significantly shorter TCRB CDR3s were found in Type 1 diabetes patients in all four CD4+ subsets. The naive, central memory and Treg TCRB repertoires showed an apparent similarity that was greater among patients than among healthy donors.

On this clone itself: The antigen remains undetermined.

Germline V lookup: CDR1 SGHDN, CDR2 FVKESK. This CDR3 region has 19 residues. V trimming: 0 bases; J trimming: 2 bases; junction bases outside the gene matches: 14. The entirety of the isolated RNA underwent reverse transcription, so expressed TCRB transcripts were sequenced. Sequencing used immunoSEQ multiplex PCR; TCRdb keeps in-frame clones, though not all of them. The repertoire includes 810,000 or so clones, roughly a sixth of them detected once, and 0.02% to 0.03% sits in the top ten. The source of this sequence is a woman younger than 35 in good health. This chain connects TRBV14 to TRBJ2-7, with 9 bases identical to TRBD2. Sequenced: naive CD4+ T cells from blood. The CDR3 coding sequence is TGTGCCAGCAGCCAAGATTTGAAGGGGCGCGGCGGGAGGGCCTACGAGCAGTACTTC. Its protein is CASSQDLKGRGGRAYEQYF.